A single sample is the source of the 18 T cell receptor beta chains below, sequenced in a study of shared clonotypes between healthy human individuals. Naive CD8 cells, CD45RO-negative and positively selected for CCR7, excluded terminally differentiated effector memory CD45RA+ cells. The assay was immunoSEQ multiplex PCR, and TCRdb's table has in-frame clones only and misses some. This sample has around 700,000 clones, with about 90% found just once. The sample comprised naive CD8+ T cells sorted from blood. All receptors come from a man younger than 45 in good health.

V is TRBV28 and J is TRBJ2-1; 10 positions agree with TRBD2. Trimming removed 1 base from V and 8 bases from J; junction bases left unmatched: 8. The CDR3 contains 16 residues. CDR1 and CDR2 from the germline V gene are MDHEN and SYDVKM. The CDR3 loop reads CASSLFLAGEAHEQFF. The CDR3 nucleotides are TGTGCCAGCAGTTTATTCCTAGCGGGAGAAGCCCATGAGCAGTTCTTC.

J is TRBJ1-2 and V is TRBV5-4, with a possible D match to TRBD1 (5 bases). Per the germline V gene, CDR1 is SGHNT and CDR2 is YYREEE (reference sequence). The CDR3 loop spans 13 amino acids. V was cut by 1 base and J by 6 bases, with 10 bases left in between. This chain's CDR3 is CASSLYRGDGYTF. The CDR3 DNA is TGTGCCAGCAGCTTGTATAGGGGCGATGGCTACACCTTC.

V gene TRBV4-1 combines with J gene TRBJ2-7; D remains ambiguous. V lost 0 bases, J lost 0 bases, and 12 bases lay in between. The germline V gene encodes CDR1 MGHRA and CDR2 YSYEKL. The CDR3 length is 16 residues. This CDR3 is CASSQDRSGNSYEQYF. CDR3 DNA: TGCGCCAGCAGCCAAGATCGATCTGGGAACTCCTACGAGCAGTACTTC.

V usage is TRBV7-9 and J usage is TRBJ2-1; D is perhaps TRBD2 (5 bases). Germline assignment: CDR1 SEHNR and CDR2 FQNEAQ (reference sequence). There are 13 residues in the CDR3. V was shortened by 1 base and J by 8 bases, with 9 bases between the two germline ends. The CDR3 is CASSLGRGHEQFF. CDR3 DNA: TGTGCCAGCAGCTTAGGACGGGGTCATGAGCAGTTCTTC.

This clone appeared a single time. The chain uses TRBV7-9 and TRBJ2-4, with 8 bases matching TRBD1. The V and J ends lost 5 bases and 0 bases, in that order; junction bases with no gene match: 12. The CDR3 runs to 18 residues. Germline loops: CDR1 SEHNR, CDR2 FQNEAQ (reference sequence). Here the CDR3 reads CASSRGQGALLAKNIQYF. The CDR3 region has the DNA TGTGCCAGCAGCCGCGGTCAGGGGGCGTTACTAGCCAAAAACATTCAGTACTTC. The variable domain in full, with the rest retrieved from reference TRBV7-9 and TRBJ2-4, is DTGVSQNPRHKITKRGQNVTFRCDPISEHNRLYWYRQTLGQGPEFLTYFQNEAQLEKSRLLSDRFSAERPKGSFSTLEIQRTEQGDSAMYLCASSRGQGALLAKNIQYFGAGTRLSVL.

The rearrangement links TRBV27 to TRBJ1-3; D perhaps matches TRBD1 (6 bases). CDR3 length equals 14 residues. V lost 5 bases and J 4 bases, leaving 12 bases between the germline ends. CDR1 and CDR2 (germline): MNHEY, SMNVEV (reference sequence). CDR3 nucleotides: TGTGCCAGCAGTAGCACAGGGTTGGGAAACACCATATATTTT. Protein product: CASSSTGLGNTIYF.

This clone was detected many times. The chain carries TRBV7-2 and TRBJ2-1, with TRBD2 matching 7 bases. Germline trimming cut 0 bases from V and 7 bases from J; bases unmatched to any gene: 3. This CDR3 comprises 14 residues. CDR1 SGHTA and CDR2 FQGNSA come from the germline V gene. Written as DNA, the CDR3 is TGTGCCAGCAGCTTAGCGGCGGGAGCTAATGAGCAGTTCTTC. Translation gives CASSLAAGANEQFF. Based on the CDR3 plus reference TRBV7-2 and TRBJ2-1, the full variable domain is GAGVSQSPSNKVTEKGKDVELRCDPISGHTALYWYRQSLGQGLEFLIYFQGNSAPDKSGLPSDRFSAERTGGSVSTLTIQRTQQEDSAVYLCASSLAAGANEQFFGPGTRLTVL.

The V call is TRBV19, the J call TRBJ1-2, with TRBD1 as a possible D gene (5 bases). The germline gives CDR1 LNHDA, CDR2 SQIVND (reference sequence). V was clipped by 7 bases and J by 7 bases, with 13 bases between them. The CDR3 spans 12 residues. The CDR3 is CASNNLRVGYTF. CDR3 in DNA: TGTGCCAGTAATAATCTCAGGGTTGGCTACACCTTC.

This clone was seen a single time. This chain links TRBV9 with TRBJ2-2; possible D gene TRBD2, 6 bases. CDR1 and CDR2 from the germline V gene are SGDLS and YYNGEE. V was trimmed by 4 bases and J by 3 bases, leaving 16 bases between them. This CDR3 region has 16 residues. CDR3: CASSLRLGVDTGELFF. The CDR3 coding sequence is TGTGCCAGCAGCCTCAGACTAGGAGTGGACACCGGGGAGCTGTTTTTT. Together with reference TRBV9 and TRBJ2-2, the CDR3 gives the full variable domain: DSGVTQTPKHLITATGQRVTLRCSPRSGDLSVYWYQQSLDQGLQFLIQYYNGEERAKGNILERFSAQQFPDLHSELNLSSLELGDSALYFCASSLRLGVDTGELFFGEGSRLTVL.

This chain uses TRBV20-1 with TRBJ1-1; TRBD1 aligns across 7 bases. V shed 4 bases and J 7 bases; nucleotides not matched to a gene: 3. This CDR3 has 11 amino acids. Looked up from germline, CDR1 is DFQATT and CDR2 is SNEGSKA (reference sequence). The CDR3 DNA sequence: TGCAGTGCTAAGGGGGCGTATGAAGCTTTCTTT. This sequence encodes CSAKGAYEAFF.

This chain links TRBV9 with TRBJ2-5, with 7 bases fitting TRBD1. The CDR3 is 14 residues long. Germline lookup yields CDR1 SGDLS and CDR2 YYNGEE. The J segment lost 9 bases and the V segment lost 0 bases, leaving 8 bases of the junction unmatched. In DNA, the CDR3 is TGTGCCAGCAGCGTAGCTACAGGGGATGGGGCCCAGTACTTC. Amino acids: CASSVATGDGAQYF.

This chain links TRBV19 with TRBJ1-2; 9 nucleotides match TRBD1. Germline CDR1 is LNHDA and CDR2 is SQIVND (reference sequence). Losses at the gene ends were 5 bases for V and 4 bases for J; bases not matched to a gene: 5. The CDR3 extends over 14 amino acids. CDR3 nucleotide sequence: TGTGCCAGTAGTTCGGGACAGGGAACCTATGGCTACACCTTC. Its translation is CASSSGQGTYGYTF.

This clone was seen a few times. The chain is built from TRBV27 and TRBJ1-2; 8 bases line up with TRBD1. From germline, CDR1 is MNHEY and CDR2 SMNVEV (reference sequence). J lost 6 bases, V lost 1 base, and 13 bases had no gene match. The CDR3 has 17 residues. The CDR3 protein is CASSLLTGTGNLHGYTF. CDR3 nucleotide sequence: TGTGCCAGCAGTTTATTAACCGGGACAGGAAATTTACATGGCTACACCTTC.

This clone was detected a few times. Other nucleotide sequences from this sample produce the same CDR3. The J gene is TRBJ2-7, the V gene TRBV7-9, with 7 bases that match TRBD1. CDR3 length: 15 residues. V gave up 1 base and J gave up 0 bases; unmatched junction bases: 3. CDR1 is SEHNR, CDR2 FQNEAQ, per germline (reference sequence). Here the CDR3 reads CASSLEGDSSYEQYF. The CDR3, as DNA: TGTGCCAGCAGCTTAGAGGGGGACAGCTCCTACGAGCAGTACTTC.

The CDR3 region has the DNA TGTGCCAGCAGAACCAAAGGGGGGTTGTACAATGAGCAGTTCTTC. Protein product: CASRTKGGLYNEQFF. The chain links TRBV2 to TRBJ2-1, with D perhaps TRBD1 or TRBD2 (6 bases each). Germline V lookup: CDR1 SNHLY, CDR2 FYNNEI. The CDR3 consists of 15 residues. V was clipped by 6 bases and J by 4 bases, with 16 bases between them.

This sequence joins TRBV7-9 and TRBJ2-7; D is unclear. CDR3 length: 11 residues. From germline, CDR1 is SEHNR and CDR2 FQNEAQ (reference sequence). V was pared by 5 bases and J by 6 bases, with 8 bases between. The chain's CDR3 is CASSLTAEQYF. CDR3 nucleotide sequence: TGTGCCAGCAGCCTCACAGCCGAGCAGTACTTC. The whole variable domain, filled in from reference TRBV7-9 and TRBJ2-7, reads DTGVSQNPRHKITKRGQNVTFRCDPISEHNRLYWYRQTLGQGPEFLTYFQNEAQLEKSRLLSDRFSAERPKGSFSTLEIQRTEQGDSAMYLCASSLTAEQYFGPGTRLTVT.

The chain is built from TRBV27 and TRBJ1-5; 8 bases agree with TRBD1. The germline CDR1 and CDR2 sequences are MNHEY and SMNVEV (reference sequence). V lost 5 bases to trimming and J lost 2 bases; unmatched junction nucleotides: 5. This CDR3 spans 15 amino acids. Written as DNA, the CDR3 is TGTGCCAGCAGTCCCGGACAGGGCGGCAATCAGCCCCAGCATTTT. Translation gives CASSPGQGGNQPQHF.

The V call is TRBV7-2, the J call TRBJ2-1; D is perhaps TRBD1 or TRBD2 (5 bases each). The CDR3 loop spans 16 amino acids. Germline V gene data show CDR1 as SGHTA and CDR2 as FQGNSA. V lost 5 bases to trimming and J lost 5 bases, with 19 bases between them. The CDR3 loop reads CASSLWGIGTDNEQFF. The CDR3 DNA follows: TGTGCCAGCAGCCTATGGGGGATAGGGACCGACAATGAGCAGTTCTTC.